Below are 27 T cell receptor beta chains sequenced from a single sample in a study of Tregs in tolerant kidney transplant recipients. The table came from immunoSEQ multiplex PCR; TCRdb's copy has only in-frame clones and leaves some out. The data hold some 250,000 clones, with 80% to 85% observed a single time. The material sequenced was CD4+ T cells from blood. The receptors originated from a human donor in good health.

This clone was seen only once. This sample includes further DNA sequences coding for the same CDR3. V gene TRBV6-6 combines with J gene TRBJ1-2; 10 bases line up with TRBD1. From germline, CDR1 is MNHNY and CDR2 SVGAGI (reference sequence). The CDR3 length is 14 residues. V shed 6 bases, J shed 4 bases, and the junction held 5 bases outside the gene matches. This CDR3 reads CASSPDRGSYGYTF. The CDR3 DNA sequence: TGTGCCAGCAGCCCGGACAGGGGGAGCTATGGCTACACCTTC.

This chain uses TRBV6-6 with TRBJ2-5; 9 bases fit TRBD2. V trimming: 5 bases; J trimming: 5 bases; junction bases outside the gene matches: 3. Per the germline V gene, CDR1 is MNHNY and CDR2 is SVGAGI (reference sequence). The CDR3 is 13 amino acids. The DNA of the CDR3 is TGTGCCAGCAGTGACGGACTAGCGGAGACCCAGTACTTC. It encodes CASSDGLAETQYF.

V usage is TRBV4-1 and J usage is TRBJ2-1, with D perhaps TRBD2 (6 bases). Germline loops: CDR1 MGHRA, CDR2 YSYEKL. CDR3 size: 15 residues. V dropped 1 base and J dropped 4 bases, with 11 bases sitting between them. The CDR3 DNA follows: TGCGCCAGCAGCCAAGGGAGGGTTGAGTACAATGAGCAGTTCTTC. Its translation: CASSQGRVEYNEQFF.

The chain is built from TRBV15 and TRBJ2-1; D unclear. The V gene's germline CDR1 is LNHNV and CDR2 YYDKDF (reference sequence). The CDR3 has 14 amino acids. V was trimmed by 1 base and J by 0 bases, leaving 4 bases between them. This CDR3 reads CATSRGGSYNEQFF. Here the CDR3 DNA reads TGTGCCACCAGCAGAGGCGGCTCCTACAATGAGCAGTTCTTC.

CDR3: CASSVRGQLNTEAFF. The DNA for the CDR3 is TGTGCCAGCAGCGTACGGGGACAGTTGAACACTGAAGCTTTCTTT. The chain carries TRBV9 and TRBJ1-1, with 7 bases aligning to TRBD1. Germline lookup yields CDR1 SGDLS and CDR2 YYNGEE. The CDR3 is 15 amino acids. V lost 1 base to trimming and J lost 0 bases; unmatched junction nucleotides: 3.

This clone is a singleton in its sample. This chain joins TRBV29-1 and TRBJ2-3; the match to TRBD2 covers 14 bases. V was pared by 6 bases and J by 1 base, with 9 bases of the junction left unmatched. CDR3 length equals 17 residues. The V gene's germline CDR1 is SQVTM and CDR2 ANQGSEA. The CDR3 DNA reads TGCAGCGTGACTAGCGGGAGGGGATTTGGAGGCACAGATACGCAGTATTTT. It encodes CSVTSGRGFGGTDTQYF.

V and J are TRBV18 and TRBJ1-4, with 7 bases that match TRBD1. The CDR3 runs 12 residues. Trimming at V came to 6 bases and at J to 11 bases, leaving 6 bases not matched to a gene. Germline V gene lookup returns CDR1 KGHSH and CDR2 LQKENI. The CDR3, as DNA: TGTGCCAGCTCGACAGGGCCACAGAAACTGTTTTTT. As protein: CASSTGPQKLFF.

The gene calls are TRBV5-4 and TRBJ2-7, with no clear D. Between the trimmed V and J ends, which lost 0 bases and 0 bases, there was a span of 4 bases. Germline lookup yields CDR1 SGHNT and CDR2 YYREEE (reference sequence). The CDR3 sequence is 13 residues long. CDR3 bases: TGTGCCAGCAGCTTGGGTTACTCCTACGAGCAGTACTTC. The encoded protein is CASSLGYSYEQYF.

The rearrangement links TRBV19 to TRBJ1-2; unclear D gene. Germline loops: CDR1 LNHDA, CDR2 SQIVND (reference sequence). CDR3 length: 16 amino acids. V dropped 0 bases and J dropped 4 bases, with 15 bases sitting between them. Written as DNA, the CDR3 is TGTGCCAGTAGTATAGATCTGACGGTATCTACCTATGGCTACACCTTC. It codes for CASSIDLTVSTYGYTF.

The chain is built from TRBV6-6 and TRBJ2-3; 7 nucleotides match TRBD2. The length of the CDR3 is 16 residues. With V trimmed by 2 bases and J by 0 bases, 5 bases remained unmatched. Germline CDR1 and CDR2: MNHNY and SVGAGI (reference sequence). The CDR3, as DNA: TGTGCCAGCAGTTACCGGAATAGCGGGAGCACAGATACGCAGTATTTT. It yields the protein CASSYRNSGSTDTQYF.

The rearrangement uses TRBV10-3 and TRBJ1-1; possibly TRBD1 for D (5 bases). The CDR3 covers 13 residues. V lost 7 bases, J lost 1 base, and 10 bases lay in between. The germline CDR1 and CDR2 sequences are ENHRY and SYGVKD. CDR3 residues: CAITGATNTEAFF. In nucleotides, the CDR3 is TGTGCCATCACCGGGGCGACGAACACTGAAGCTTTCTTT.

V and J are TRBV2 and TRBJ2-5; 7 bases agree with TRBD1. This CDR3 contains 14 residues. The germline V gene has CDR1 SNHLY and CDR2 FYNNEI. V was clipped by 4 bases and J by 4 bases; unmatched bases: 6. The CDR3 reads CASSAEQGIETQYF. The CDR3 nucleotides read TGTGCCAGCAGTGCCGAACAGGGGATAGAGACCCAGTACTTC.

The genes are TRBV6-1 and TRBJ2-7, with D possibly TRBD1 on 6 matching bases. There are 14 residues in the CDR3. The germline V and J ends were trimmed by 5 bases and 1 base, with 12 bases remaining between them. CDR1 and CDR2 (germline): MNHNS, SASEGT. The DNA of the CDR3 is TGTGCCAGCAGTTCCCAGGGGTGGTCCTACGAGCAGTACTTC. Protein product: CASSSQGWSYEQYF.

CDR3 DNA sequence: TGTGCCAGCAGTGATCGACTCCTCTCCTACGAGCAGTACTTC. Translation gives CASSDRLLSYEQYF. The chain combines TRBV2 with TRBJ2-7; the D is unclear. Per germline, CDR1 SNHLY and CDR2 FYNNEI. The CDR3 spans 14 residues. V shed 3 bases and J shed 0 bases, with 9 bases lying between them. The entire variable domain, with the rest obtained from reference TRBV2 and TRBJ2-7, is as follows: EPEVTQTPSHQVTQMGQEVILRCVPISNHLYFYWYRQILGQKVEFLVSFYNNEISEKSEIFDDQFSVERPDGSNFTLKIRSTKLEDSAMYFCASSDRLLSYEQYFGPGTRLTVT.

DNA for the CDR3: TGTGCCAGCTCACCACCCGGGGCCCTTTCCTACGAGCAGTACTTC. Residues: CASSPPGALSYEQYF. This rearrangement joins TRBV18 to TRBJ2-5; D possibly matches TRBD1 or TRBD2 (5 bases each). TRBJ2-7 matches the DNA end more closely, so the J call is doubtful. The CDR3 is 15 residues long. Germline assignment: CDR1 KGHSH and CDR2 LQKENI.

This clone was found once. The genes are TRBV10-3 and TRBJ1-1; D possibly corresponds to TRBD1 (6 bases). The CDR3 has 13 amino acids. The germline CDR1 and CDR2 sequences are ENHRY and SYGVKD. Trimming shortened V by 3 bases and J by 4 bases, and 9 bases separated the two germline ends. The CDR3 region is CAISDAGVTEAFF. In DNA form, the CDR3 reads TGTGCCATCAGTGACGCAGGGGTCACTGAAGCTTTCTTT.

The V gene is TRBV14, the J gene TRBJ2-6; D unresolved. V shed 6 bases and J shed 0 bases, with 12 bases lying between them. The CDR3 is 16 amino acids. Per the germline V gene, CDR1 is SGHDN and CDR2 is FVKESK. This chain's CDR3 is CASSLFVSSGANVLTF. Here the CDR3 DNA reads TGTGCCAGCAGTCTTTTTGTAAGCTCTGGGGCCAACGTCCTGACTTTC.

The rearrangement links TRBV6-5 to TRBJ1-5, with D maybe TRBD1 (6 bases). From germline, CDR1 is MNHEY and CDR2 SVGAGI. This CDR3 spans 13 amino acids. V was shortened by 5 bases and J by 7 bases, with 12 bases between the two germline ends. The CDR3 coding sequence is TGTGCCAGCAGTCTACAGGGTGACCAGCCCCAGCATTTT. This translates into CASSLQGDQPQHF.

This clone occurred once. The chain carries TRBV6-5 and TRBJ1-2; tentatively, D is TRBD1 (5 bases). CDR3 length: 12 residues. Looked up from germline, CDR1 is MNHEY and CDR2 is SVGAGI. Trimming took 2 bases from V and 8 from J, leaving 9 bases between them. The CDR3 reads CASSYKGEGYTF. The DNA for the CDR3 is TGTGCCAGCAGTTACAAAGGGGAAGGCTACACCTTC.

This clone was counted once. This sequence joins TRBV6-6 and TRBJ2-7; D remains unclear. The CDR3 consists of 16 residues. Germline lookup yields CDR1 MNHNY and CDR2 SVGAGI (reference sequence). V lost 3 bases and J lost 1, with 16 bases in between. CDR3 in amino acids: CASSYTASQGSYEQYF. DNA of the CDR3: TGTGCCAGCAGTTATACCGCCAGTCAAGGGTCCTACGAGCAGTACTTC.

The chain uses TRBV2 and TRBJ1-1; D is ambiguous. The V gene lost 4 bases and the J gene lost 1 base, with 7 bases spanning the gap. CDR3 length: 13 amino acids. Germline CDR1 and CDR2: SNHLY and FYNNEI. CDR3 sequence (DNA): TGTGCCAGCAGTGTGGAGTCGAACACTGAAGCTTTCTTT. Amino acid sequence: CASSVESNTEAFF.

This clone was seen a few times. This chain joins TRBV6-5 and TRBJ1-5, with D possibly being TRBD1 (5 bases). This CDR3 has 12 amino acids. The V and J ends lost 8 bases and 7 bases respectively, with 12 bases between them. Germline CDR1 is MNHEY and CDR2 is SVGAGI. Written as DNA, the CDR3 is TGTGCCAGCGCAGGGTTAGGGCAGCCCCAGCATTTT. It specifies CASAGLGQPQHF.

This clone was observed once. The V and J genes are TRBV7-2 and TRBJ1-2; the D gene is possibly TRBD1 (6 bases). V lost 2 bases to trimming and J lost 5 bases, with 12 bases between them. Per germline, CDR1 SGHTA and CDR2 FQGNSA. CDR3 length: 14 amino acids. The chain's CDR3 is CASSLRGGWYGYTF. The CDR3, as DNA: TGTGCCAGCAGCTTAAGGGGGGGGTGGTATGGCTACACCTTC.

As DNA, the CDR3 is TGTGCCAGTAGTATCTCCGTAACCACAGATACGCAGTATTTT. Translation: CASSISVTTDTQYF. The chain carries TRBV19 and TRBJ2-3; D call uncertain. V shed 3 bases and J shed 2 bases, with 9 bases lying between them. Germline CDR1 is LNHDA and CDR2 is SQIVND (reference sequence). This CDR3 spans 14 amino acids.

The chain carries TRBV21-1 and TRBJ2-7. TRBV21-1 is classified as a pseudogene. CDR3 length: 13 residues. CDR3 region: CASSKVGYYEQYF. Written as DNA, the CDR3 is TGTGCCAGCAGCAAAGTAGGGTACTACGAGCAGTACTTC.

The chain joins TRBV7-9 to TRBJ1-5, with unresolved D. The CDR3 is made up of 13 amino acids. Germline CDR1 reads SEHNR; CDR2 reads FQNEAQ (reference sequence). The V gene lost 0 bases and the J gene lost 4 bases, with 4 bases spanning the gap. The CDR3 region has the DNA TGTGCCAGCAGCTTAGCGTATAATCAGCCCCAGCATTTT. Protein product: CASSLAYNQPQHF.

This clone was detected only once. The chain recombines TRBV9 with TRBJ1-5; D ambiguous. V was clipped by 3 bases and J by 3 bases, with 10 bases between them. Looked up from germline, CDR1 is SGDLS and CDR2 is YYNGEE. The length of the CDR3 is 14 residues. The CDR3 DNA sequence: TGTGCCAGCAGCGGAGCGGGCGTCAATCAGCCCCAGCATTTT. The encoded protein is CASSGAGVNQPQHF.